The T cell receptor (beta chain) under discussion was sequenced for a study of Graves' ophthalmopathy and Graves' hyperthyroidism. RNA served as the template for amplifying TCR beta CDR3 regions. RT-PCR with HTBI primers came first, then second-round multiplex PCR. TCRdb processed the multiplex PCR reads anew with MiXCR; each CDR3 protein has one entry. The sample shows a few hundred thousand distinct CDR3 sequences, just over 15% of them seen only once. Germline V lookup: CDR1 SNHLY, CDR2 FYNNEI. The CDR3 has 15 residues. Trimming pared 2 bases from V and 9 bases from J, leaving 14 bases between. At least ten counts were recorded for this clonotype. Its antigen is currently unknown. Study findings and constraints: The model predicted progression of ophthalmopathy with a sensitivity of roughly 70%, and its specificity was about 72%.

What was sequenced was peripheral blood. The TCR was taken from a woman under 30 with stable Graves' hyperthyroidism. The chain joins TRBV2 to TRBJ1-6; D is possibly TRBD1 (5 bases). CDR3 sequence: CASSESQARSSPLHF. CDR3 nucleotide sequence: TGTGCCAGCAGTGAATCACAGGCCCGAAGTTCACCCCTCCACTTT. Based on the CDR3 plus reference TRBV2 and TRBJ1-6, the full variable domain is EPEVTQTPSHQVTQMGQEVILRCVPISNHLYFYWYRQILGQKVEFLVSFYNNEISEKSEIFDDQFSVERPDGSNFTLKIRSTKLEDSAMYFCASSESQARSSPLHFGNGTRLTVT.